This T cell receptor beta chain was documented in a study of T cell responses to AZD1222 COVID-19 vaccine. As to this clone: No antigen is known for it.

This CDR3 has 15 residues. After removal of 2 bases from V and 6 bases from J, the junction contained 6 bases not matched to a gene. Looked up from germline, CDR1 is GTSNPN and CDR2 is SVGIG (reference sequence). General study findings and limits: Donors were chiefly white British, with a greater number of females, and clonal diversity was perhaps underestimated. Sampled repertoires all dated from after the peak T cell response. Of the AZD1222 recipients, only 5 or 6 were seropositive at baseline. Spike-specific TCRs gained breadth and depth after people received two AZD1222 doses.

TCRdb keeps only in-frame clones here, not all; method: immunoSEQ multiplex PCR. The table includes approximately 130,000 clones, over 75% detected once. The specimen was peripheral blood, collected on day 0 of AZD1222 vaccination. This receptor was obtained from an adult in good health. The chain couples TRBV30 to TRBJ2-2; 10 bases line up with TRBD1. The CDR3 DNA reads as TGTGCCTGGAGTAGGGGACAGGGGATGGCCGGGGAGCTGTTTTTT. It translates to CAWSRGQGMAGELFF.